This TCR beta chain was observed in a study of cytomegalovirus exposure and HLA in healthy donors. Study background: Earlier results showed 90 million to 120 million unique TCR beta sequences derived from roughly 200 million T cells.

Note on this clone: What it binds is not known.

Findings and limits, study-wide: HLA-A and HLA-B allele assignments for most subjects were reportedly predicted accurately using TCR beta sequences.

The germline CDR1 and CDR2 sequences are SGHTA and FQGTGA. The CDR3 length is 16 residues. Trimming cost V 1 base and J 4 bases, with 13 bases left between them. It was with 60 Vbeta and 13 Jbeta primers that the PCR ran. Using immunoSEQ multiplex PCR, the repertoire was profiled, and TCRdb retains in-frame clones only, with some absent. Seen here are fewer than 200,000 clones, more than 70% observed once, and the top ten hold approximately 1.5%. This chain joins TRBV7-3 and TRBJ2-2; TRBD1 is a possible D gene (7 bases). The sequenced sample consisted of PBMCs. The sequence came from a male donor in good health and CMV-seronegative. CDR3 coding DNA: TGTGCCAGCAGCTTAAGCAGGGGGGACGCCACCGGGGAGCTGTTTTTT. This sequence encodes CASSLSRGDATGELFF.